The 12 T cell receptor beta chains below all came from one sample that was sequenced in a study of blood T cell repertoires in COVID-19. Assay: immunoSEQ multiplex PCR; the TCRdb copy retains only in-frame clones and omits some. Of 250,000 to 300,000 clones in the sample, roughly 90% were seen once. The sample consisted of peripheral blood. Every receptor here comes from a woman aged 25 to 39 with COVID-19, enrolled during active disease.

This chain connects TRBV5-4 to TRBJ2-1; TRBD2 agrees at 9 bases. This CDR3 has 16 residues. Trimming took 4 bases from V and 2 from J; bases not matched to a gene: 7. Germline lookup yields CDR1 SGHNT and CDR2 YYREEE (reference sequence). The CDR3 DNA sequence: TGTGCCAGCAGCCCATTAGCGGGAGTCCCCTACAATGAGCAGTTCTTC. Translated: CASSPLAGVPYNEQFF.

The V call is TRBV19, the J call TRBJ1-2; weak D call: TRBD1 (5 bases). The germline gives CDR1 LNHDA, CDR2 SQIVND (reference sequence). Trimming stripped 3 bases from V and 1 base from J, with 6 bases between. The CDR3 has 13 amino acids. Here the CDR3 DNA reads TGTGCCAGTAGTATGGACAATAACTATGGCTACACCTTC. This sequence encodes CASSMDNNYGYTF.

The DNA for the CDR3 is TGTGCCAGTACCACCCTTGCGCGGGGGAGCAATCAGCCCCAGCATTTT. Translated, it gives CASTTLARGSNQPQHF. The chain uses TRBV19 and TRBJ1-5, with a tentative D call TRBD1 (5 bases). Germline values: CDR1 LNHDA, CDR2 SQIVND (reference sequence). The CDR3 consists of 16 residues. The V end was cut by 7 bases, the J end by 1 base, with 17 bases between.

The chain joins TRBV27 to TRBJ1-5, with D hard to call. This CDR3 has 18 amino acids. Looked up from germline, CDR1 is MNHEY and CDR2 is SMNVEV (reference sequence). Trimming stripped 3 bases from V and 0 bases from J, with 18 bases between. The CDR3 DNA reads TGTGCCAGCAGTTTCCTCCGTGACCGGGGAAATAGCAATCAGCCCCAGCATTTT. Amino acids: CASSFLRDRGNSNQPQHF.

This chain connects TRBV5-1 to TRBJ2-2; the match to TRBD2 covers 9 bases. Germline V gene data show CDR1 as SGHRS and CDR2 as YFSETQ. The CDR3 contains 15 residues. The V and J ends lost 3 bases and 4 bases, in that order; junction bases with no gene match: 4. Written as DNA, the CDR3 is TGCGCCAGCAGCTGGGGGACTAGCCGCACCGGGGAGCTGTTTTTT. It is translated as CASSWGTSRTGELFF.

V gene TRBV19 combines with J gene TRBJ1-4, with D uncertain. The CDR3 covers 14 residues. The germline V gene has CDR1 LNHDA and CDR2 SQIVND (reference sequence). Trimming cost V 3 bases and J 8 bases, with 13 bases left between them. The CDR3: CASSIVARGEKLFF. In nucleotides, the CDR3 is TGTGCCAGTAGTATCGTCGCGCGAGGGGAAAAACTGTTTTTT.

This chain uses TRBV18 with TRBJ2-1, with 7 positions matching TRBD2. Trimming cost V 2 bases and J 12 bases; bases outside gene matches: 16. Germline V gives CDR1 KGHSH, CDR2 LQKENI. This CDR3 has 16 residues. This chain's CDR3 is CASSPGGSTSRVGQFF. The CDR3 region has the DNA TGTGCCAGCTCACCAGGCGGGAGTACGAGTCGGGTGGGGCAGTTCTTC. The full variable domain, completed using reference TRBV18 and TRBJ2-1, is NAGVMQNPRHLVRRRGQEARLRCSPMKGHSHVYWYRQLPEEGLKFMVYLQKENIIDESGMPKERFSAEFPKEGPSILRIQQVVRGDSAAYFCASSPGGSTSRVGQFFGPGTRLTVL.

The table lists this clone with a few counts. The chain carries TRBV4-2 and TRBJ2-7; 10 bases are shared with TRBD2. The V segment lost 1 base and the J segment 0 bases; nucleotides outside the gene matches: 0. This CDR3 has 15 amino acids. The germline V gene encodes CDR1 LGHNA and CDR2 YNFKEQ. The CDR3 loop reads CASSQGLAGSYEQYF. The CDR3 DNA follows: TGTGCCAGCAGCCAAGGACTAGCGGGCTCCTACGAGCAGTACTTC.

This chain joins TRBV19 and TRBJ1-3, with D perhaps TRBD1 (5 bases). Trimming removed 6 bases at V and 0 bases at J, with 6 bases between. CDR3 size: 13 residues. CDR1 and CDR2 (germline): LNHDA, SQIVND (reference sequence). The CDR3 DNA sequence: TGTGCCAGTAGAGGGGTCTCTGGAAACACCATATATTTT. Amino acid sequence: CASRGVSGNTIYF.

This chain connects TRBV4-2 to TRBJ1-6, with 8 bases that match TRBD1. Germline loops: CDR1 LGHNA, CDR2 YNFKEQ. V lost 3 bases, J lost 7 bases, and 5 bases stayed unmatched. This CDR3 region has 15 residues. The CDR3 DNA follows: TGTGCCAGCAGCCAGGAGACAGGGGTCAATTCACCCCTCCACTTT. It is translated as CASSQETGVNSPLHF.

The J gene is TRBJ1-1, the V gene TRBV11-2; 9 nucleotides line up with TRBD1. This CDR3 spans 15 amino acids. With 3 bases clipped from V and 6 bases from J, the junction kept 8 bases outside the gene matches. In germline, CDR1 is SGHAT, CDR2 FQNNGV. This CDR3 reads CASSLSLDRGPEAFF. For the CDR3, the DNA is TGTGCCAGCAGCTTGAGTCTGGACAGGGGCCCTGAAGCTTTCTTT.

This chain uses TRBV27 with TRBJ1-2; D uncertain. Trimming shortened V by 5 bases and J by 1 base, and 11 bases separated the two germline ends. This CDR3 region has 14 residues. Germline CDR1 and CDR2: MNHEY and SMNVEV (reference sequence). In DNA form, the CDR3 reads TGTGCCAGCAGTCCCCGTGGCTTTAACTATGGCTACACCTTC. Protein sequence: CASSPRGFNYGYTF.